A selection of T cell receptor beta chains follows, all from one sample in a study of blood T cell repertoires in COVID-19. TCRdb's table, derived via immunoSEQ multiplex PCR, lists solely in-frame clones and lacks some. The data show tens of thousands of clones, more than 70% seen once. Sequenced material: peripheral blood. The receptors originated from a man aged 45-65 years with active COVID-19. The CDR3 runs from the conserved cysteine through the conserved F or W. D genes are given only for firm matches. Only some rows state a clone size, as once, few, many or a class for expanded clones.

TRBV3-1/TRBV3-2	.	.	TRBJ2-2	CASSQEFAGELFF	TGTGCCAGCAGCCAAGAGTTCGCCGGGGAGCTGTTTTTT
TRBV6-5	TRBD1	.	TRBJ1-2	CASKMTGASTYGYTF	TGTGCCAGCAAGATGACAGGGGCCTCCACGTATGGCTACACCTTC
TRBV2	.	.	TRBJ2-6	CASRNPGRPGANVLTF	TGTGCCAGCAGAAATCCAGGGAGGCCTGGGGCCAACGTCCTGACTTTC
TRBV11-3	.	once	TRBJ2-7	CASSYGQYEQYF	TGTGCCAGCAGCTACGGACAGTACGAGCAGTACTTC
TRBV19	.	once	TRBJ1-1	CASRRSLNTEAFF	TGTGCCAGTAGACGGAGCTTGAACACTGAAGCTTTCTTT
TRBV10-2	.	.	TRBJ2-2	CASRLAASNTGELFF	TGCGCCAGCCGCTTAGCGGCATCGAACACCGGGGAGCTGTTTTTT
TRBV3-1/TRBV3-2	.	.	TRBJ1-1	CASSPDRRAEAFF	TGTGCCAGCAGCCCCGACAGGCGGGCTGAAGCTTTCTTT
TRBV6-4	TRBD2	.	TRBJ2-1	CASSVLAGAYNEQFF	TGTGCCAGCAGTGTGTTAGCGGGAGCCTACAATGAGCAGTTCTTC
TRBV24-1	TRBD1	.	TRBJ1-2	CATSDSDRGRGYTF	TGTGCCACCAGTGATAGCGACAGGGGGCGAGGCTACACCTTC
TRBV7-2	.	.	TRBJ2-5	CASSRALGQFKQETQYF	TGTGCCAGCAGCCGTGCCCTGGGACAATTTAAGCAAGAGACCCAGTACTTC
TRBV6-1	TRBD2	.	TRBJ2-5	CASSEVASGESETQYF	TGTGCCAGCAGTGAAGTGGCTAGCGGGGAAAGCGAGACCCAGTACTTC
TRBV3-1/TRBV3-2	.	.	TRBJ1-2	CIRSGYTF	TGTATTAGGAGTGGCTACACCTTC
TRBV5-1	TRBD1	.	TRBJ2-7	CASSWAGTEMYEQYF	TGCGCCAGCAGTTGGGCCGGGACAGAGATGTACGAGCAGTACTTC
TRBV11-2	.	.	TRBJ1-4	CASSYDRPLNEKLFF	TGTGCCAGCAGCTATGACAGGCCTCTGAATGAAAAACTGTTTTTT
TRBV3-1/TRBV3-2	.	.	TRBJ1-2	CASSQVEGAGYTF	TGTGCCAGCAGCCAAGTAGAAGGGGCTGGCTACACCTTC
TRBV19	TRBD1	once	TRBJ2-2	CASSTSSRGRANTGELFF	TGTGCCAGTAGTACCTCATCCAGGGGGCGGGCGAACACCGGGGAGCTGTTTTTT
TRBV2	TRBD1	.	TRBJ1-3	CASSLGGLGNTIYF	TGTGCCAGCAGCTTAGGGGGCCTTGGAAACACCATATATTTT
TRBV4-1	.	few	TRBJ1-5	CASSQVRGTLDQPQHF	TGCGCCAGCAGCCAAGTCCGGGGTACTTTGGATCAGCCCCAGCATTTT
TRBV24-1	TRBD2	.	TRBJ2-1	CATSDPPGTSGSDEQFF	TGTGCCACCAGTGATCCGCCCGGGACTAGCGGGAGTGATGAGCAGTTCTTC
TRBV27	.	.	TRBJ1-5	CASSLLGRRDQPQHF	TGTGCCAGCAGTTTACTGGGGCGGAGGGATCAGCCCCAGCATTTT
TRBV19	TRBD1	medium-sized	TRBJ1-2	CASSIRGQGYGYTF	TGTGCCAGTAGTATACGGGGACAGGGCTATGGCTACACCTTC
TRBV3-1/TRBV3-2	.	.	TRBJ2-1	CASSQTTPSPDNEQFF	TGTGCCAGCAGCCAGACGACTCCCTCTCCTGACAATGAGCAGTTCTTC
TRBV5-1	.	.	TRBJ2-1	CASRAILSYNEQFF	TGCGCCAGCAGGGCCATCCTCTCCTACAATGAGCAGTTCTTC
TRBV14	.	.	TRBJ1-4	CASSPRAEATNEKLFF	TGTGCCAGCAGCCCCCGGGCGGAGGCAACTAATGAAAAACTGTTTTTT